The T cell receptor (beta chain) described here comes from a study of blood T cell repertoires in COVID-19. This table comes from immunoSEQ multiplex PCR, and its TCRdb copy is limited to in-frame clones, with some not included. The sample yields about 250,000 clones, about 80% seen once. V was pared by 4 bases and J by 3 bases, with 9 bases between. CDR3 length: 13 residues. In germline, CDR1 is MNHEY, CDR2 SVGAGI. Sequences were obtained from peripheral blood. The gene calls are TRBV6-5 and TRBJ1-2; TRBD1 might be the D (6 bases). This TCR derives from an elderly woman with active or convalescent COVID-19. CDR3: CASSSTGYYGYTF. CDR3 DNA: TGTGCCAGCAGTTCTACAGGGTACTATGGCTACACCTTC.